One sample yielded the 10 T cell receptor beta chains listed below, sequenced in a study of T cell responses to AZD1222 COVID-19 vaccine. Produced via immunoSEQ multiplex PCR; TCRdb's table is partial and in-frame only. The table shows approximately 130,000 clones, with approximately 86% occurring only once. The sequencing used peripheral blood, collected 28 days after the second AZD1222 dose. These receptors came from an adult who received the AZD1222 COVID-19 vaccine.

The rearrangement uses TRBV2 and TRBJ1-4, with 8 bases lining up with TRBD1. V lost 5 bases to trimming and J lost 7 bases; unmatched junction nucleotides: 6. CDR1 and CDR2 from the germline V gene are SNHLY and FYNNEI. The CDR3 loop spans 14 amino acids. The CDR3 DNA sequence: TGTGCCAGCAGTCCAGGGGGCGCGGGTGAAAAACTGTTTTTT. It specifies CASSPGGAGEKLFF. The variable domain in full, with the rest retrieved from reference TRBV2 and TRBJ1-4, is EPEVTQTPSHQVTQMGQEVILRCVPISNHLYFYWYRQILGQKVEFLVSFYNNEISEKSEIFDDQFSVERPDGSNFTLKIRSTKLEDSAMYFCASSPGGAGEKLFFGSGTQLSVL.

The gene calls are TRBV4-2 and TRBJ2-7; D possibly matches TRBD1 or TRBD2 (5 bases each). CDR1 LGHNA and CDR2 YNFKEQ come from the germline V gene. The CDR3 loop spans 15 amino acids. Between the trimmed V and J ends, which lost 0 bases and 0 bases, there was a span of 9 bases. This CDR3 is CASSQDRESSYEQYF. The CDR3 DNA follows: TGTGCCAGCAGCCAAGACAGGGAGAGCTCCTACGAGCAGTACTTC.

The chain employs TRBV18 and TRBJ1-2; weak D call: TRBD1 (6 bases). The CDR3 has 14 amino acids. CDR1 and CDR2 (germline): KGHSH, LQKENI. Trimming pared 5 bases from V and 1 base from J, leaving 11 bases between. The CDR3 DNA sequence: TGTGCCAGCTCAACTACAGGGATTAACTATGGCTACACCTTC. As protein: CASSTTGINYGYTF.

The chain joins TRBV5-1 to TRBJ2-5; 11 bases are a match to TRBD2. Losses at the gene ends were 8 bases for V and 5 bases for J; bases not matched to a gene: 8. This CDR3 is built from 14 residues. Germline-derived CDR1 and CDR2 are SGHRS and YFSETQ. This CDR3 reads CASSSGRPRETQYF. In nucleotides, the CDR3 is TGCGCCAGTTCTAGCGGGAGGCCTAGGGAGACCCAGTACTTC.

V is TRBV21-1 and J is TRBJ2-4. TRBV21-1 is assigned pseudogene status. The CDR3 has 15 residues. The CDR3 DNA reads TGTGCCAGCAGCAAAACCAGAGATGCCAAAAACATTCAGTACTTC. Translated, it gives CASSKTRDAKNIQYF.

V gene TRBV9 combines with J gene TRBJ1-5; D call uncertain. This CDR3 contains 12 residues. V was cut by 4 bases and J by 2 bases, with 4 bases left in between. Per germline, CDR1 SGDLS and CDR2 YYNGEE. For the CDR3, the DNA is TGTGCCAGCAGCTTGGGCAATCAGCCCCAGCATTTT. It codes for CASSLGNQPQHF.

This chain joins TRBV11-2 and TRBJ1-1; weak D call: TRBD1 (6 bases). CDR1 and CDR2 (germline): SGHAT, FQNNGV. V was pared by 5 bases and J by 4 bases, with 17 bases between. The CDR3 runs to 15 residues. CDR3 region: CASSLTGESGTEAFF. The CDR3, as DNA: TGTGCCAGCAGCCTGACAGGCGAAAGCGGCACTGAAGCTTTCTTT.

The rearrangement links TRBV7-2 to TRBJ2-7, with D possibly matching TRBD2 (5 bases). Trimming removed 1 base at V and 3 bases at J, with 10 bases between. Per the germline V gene, CDR1 is SGHTA and CDR2 is FQGNSA. The CDR3 length is 14 residues. The CDR3 nucleotides read TGTGCCAGCAGCTTAGTGGAGAGGGACTACGAGCAGTACTTC. As protein: CASSLVERDYEQYF.

This chain uses TRBV7-9 with TRBJ1-6, with D hard to call. Germline V CDR1 and CDR2: SEHNR, FQNEAQ (reference sequence). The CDR3 spans 17 residues. V was trimmed by 4 bases and J by 7 bases, leaving 20 bases between them. Here the CDR3 DNA reads TGTGCCAGCAGCTACGCCTCGGGGTATCCTTCGAATTCACCCCTCCACTTT. Its protein product is CASSYASGYPSNSPLHF.

The genes are TRBV7-2 and TRBJ1-3, with a tentative D call TRBD1 (6 bases). V shed 5 bases and J shed 0 bases, with 11 bases lying between them. The CDR3 contains 15 residues. Germline CDR1 is SGHTA and CDR2 is FQGNSA. For the CDR3, the DNA is TGTGCCAGCAGCGTGGGGACAAGCTCTGGAAACACCATATATTTT. It translates to CASSVGTSSGNTIYF.